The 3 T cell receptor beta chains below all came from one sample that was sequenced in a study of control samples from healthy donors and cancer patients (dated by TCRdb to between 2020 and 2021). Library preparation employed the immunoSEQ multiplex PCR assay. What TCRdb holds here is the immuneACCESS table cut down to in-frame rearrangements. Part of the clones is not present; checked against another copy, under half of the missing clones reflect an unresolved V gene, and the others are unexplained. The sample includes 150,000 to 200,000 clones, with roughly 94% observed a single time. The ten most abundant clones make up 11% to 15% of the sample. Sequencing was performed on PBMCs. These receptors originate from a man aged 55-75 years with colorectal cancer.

The CDR3 coding sequence is TGCGCCAGCAGCCAAGACTCCGCGGTCGTGCAGCCCCAGCATTTT. Translating it yields CASSQDSAVVQPQHF. The rearrangement links TRBV4-3 to TRBJ1-5; D not certain. Germline V gives CDR1 LGHNA, CDR2 YSLEER. Trimming removed 0 bases from V and 7 bases from J, with 13 bases in between. This CDR3 spans 15 amino acids.

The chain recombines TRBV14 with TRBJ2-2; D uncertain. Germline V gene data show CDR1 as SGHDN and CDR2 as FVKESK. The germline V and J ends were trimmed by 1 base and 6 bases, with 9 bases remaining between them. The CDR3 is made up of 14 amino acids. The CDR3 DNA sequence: TGTGCCAGCAGCCAAGCACCCCCGCCCGGGGAGCTGTTTTTT. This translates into CASSQAPPPGELFF.

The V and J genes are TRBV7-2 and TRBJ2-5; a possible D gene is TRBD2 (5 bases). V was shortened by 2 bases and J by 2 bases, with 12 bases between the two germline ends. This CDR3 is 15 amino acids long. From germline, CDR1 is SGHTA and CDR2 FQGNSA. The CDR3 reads CASSLYVGEQETQYF. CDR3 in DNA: TGTGCCAGCAGCTTATACGTCGGGGAGCAAGAGACCCAGTACTTC.